A single sample is the source of the 9 T cell receptor beta chains below, sequenced in a study of blood T cell repertoires in COVID-19. Clones were read by immunoSEQ multiplex PCR, and TCRdb kept only the in-frame ones, dropping some. The sample includes 70,000 to 80,000 clones, 70% to 90% of them seen just once. Sequences were obtained from peripheral blood. The origin of the receptors is a man older than 75 in a cohort sampled during active COVID-19.

J is TRBJ2-7 and V is TRBV5-4; no definite D call. Trimming shortened V by 2 bases and J by 4 bases, and 7 bases separated the two germline ends. The CDR3 is 12 amino acids. Germline V gene data show CDR1 as SGHNT and CDR2 as YYREEE (reference sequence). CDR3 sequence reads: CASSFGGYEQYV. Written as DNA, the CDR3 is TGTGCCAGCAGCTTCGGCGGTTACGAGCAGTACGTC.

The V and J genes are TRBV6-5 and TRBJ1-5; TRBD1 might be the D (6 bases). CDR3 length equals 14 residues. V was shortened by 7 bases and J by 0 bases, with 10 bases between the two germline ends. In germline, CDR1 is MNHEY, CDR2 SVGAGI. The chain's CDR3 is CASTPGASNQPQHF. The CDR3 coding sequence is TGTGCCAGCACACCAGGGGCTAGCAATCAGCCCCAGCATTTT.

This clone was recorded once. A junction boundary mismatches the germline segment, possibly from a read error. The chain is built from TRBV7-9 and TRBJ2-7, with TRBD1 identical over 9 bases. The CDR3 runs to 12 residues. Germline CDR1 and CDR2: SEHNR and FQNEAQ (reference sequence). CDR3 sequence: CASRGQGYPLHF. The CDR3 DNA is TGTGCCAGCAGGGGACAGGGCTACCCTCTACACTTC.

This clone was picked up one time. The chain is built from TRBV7-9 and TRBJ2-1; the match to TRBD2 covers 8 bases. The CDR3 is 17 residues long. Germline CDR1 SEHNR, CDR2 FQNEAQ (reference sequence). With V trimmed by 7 bases and J by 1 base, 12 bases remained unmatched. In DNA, the CDR3 is TGTGCCAGCACAATCGCCTCTCGGGGGGGTTCCTACAATGAGCAGTTCTTC. Translation gives CASTIASRGGSYNEQFF.

This clone was seen a single time. The chain recombines TRBV6-5 with TRBJ1-5; no clear D. CDR3 length: 12 residues. V lost 6 bases to trimming and J lost 7 bases, with 10 bases between them. Germline V gives CDR1 MNHEY, CDR2 SVGAGI. The CDR3 DNA is TGTGCCAGCAGAGAGGGTTCGCAGCCCCAGCATTTT. This gives the protein CASREGSQPQHF.

This chain links TRBV4-2 with TRBJ1-4; TRBD1 aligns across 12 bases. From germline, CDR1 is LGHNA and CDR2 YNFKEQ. CDR3 length: 16 residues. J lost 0 bases, V lost 8 bases, and 4 bases had no gene match. The CDR3 loop is CASGGQGAATNEKLFF. The CDR3 DNA sequence: TGTGCCAGCGGGGGACAGGGGGCCGCAACTAATGAAAAACTGTTTTTT.

The chain joins TRBV19 to TRBJ1-1; TRBD1 matches 9 bases. With 6 bases clipped from V and 3 bases from J, the junction kept 17 bases outside the gene matches. CDR1 is LNHDA, CDR2 SQIVND, per germline (reference sequence). This CDR3 region has 18 residues. CDR3: CASRTGTGIMSRDTEAFF. The DNA of the CDR3 is TGTGCCAGTAGGACCGGGACAGGGATAATGAGCAGGGACACTGAAGCTTTCTTT.

CDR3 residues: CASSLELALVTGELFF. The CDR3 DNA follows: TGTGCCAGCAGCTTAGAACTAGCCTTAGTCACCGGGGAGCTGTTTTTT. The chain joins TRBV7-8 to TRBJ2-2; a possible D gene is TRBD2 (6 bases). Trimming took off 1 base at V and 4 bases at J, with 13 bases between the two ends. This CDR3 region has 16 residues. Germline assignment: CDR1 SGHVS and CDR2 FQNEAQ.

This clone showed up just a few times. This chain connects TRBV4-2 to TRBJ2-5; 12 nucleotides agree with TRBD2. Germline-derived CDR1 and CDR2 are LGHNA and YNFKEQ. V lost 1 base and J lost 4; bases outside the gene matches: 4. This CDR3 has 16 residues. The CDR3 loop is CASSQVTSGGLETQYF. The CDR3 nucleotides are TGTGCCAGCAGCCAAGTTACTAGCGGGGGGTTAGAGACCCAGTACTTC.